A single sample gave rise to the 20 T cell receptor beta chains below, sequenced in a study of PD-L1 blockade in urothelial cancer. Profiled with immunoSEQ multiplex PCR; TCRdb holds only in-frame clones, not every one. The repertoire includes 56,000 or so clones, approximately 85% of them detected once, and about a sixth sits in the top ten. The time point was: pretreatment peripheral blood. The sample in question was PBMCs, obtained around atezolizumab (anti-PD-L1) treatment. Receptor source: a man aged 65 to 79 with urothelial cancer.

This chain joins TRBV28 and TRBJ2-5; tentative D call: TRBD1 (5 bases). Deletions cut 6 bases from V and 1 base from J, with 12 bases between. From germline, CDR1 is MDHEN and CDR2 SYDVKM. This CDR3 contains 14 residues. The CDR3 coding sequence is TGTGCCAGCAGCGAACAGGAAGGCCAAGAGACCCAGTACTTC. This gives the protein CASSEQEGQETQYF.

The chain has TRBV11-3 and TRBJ2-1, with 7 nucleotides matching TRBD1. The CDR3 spans 14 residues. J was trimmed by 5 bases and V by 5 bases; bases with no gene match: 6. The germline gives CDR1 SGHNT, CDR2 YENEEA. CDR3 DNA sequence: TGTGCCAGCAGCCGGGACAGCGTTAACAATGAGCAGTTCTTC. Translated: CASSRDSVNNEQFF.

V usage is TRBV5-4 and J usage is TRBJ2-3; maybe TRBD1 (5 bases). The CDR3 has 14 residues. Germline V gene data show CDR1 as SGHNT and CDR2 as YYREEE (reference sequence). With 4 bases removed from V and 14 bases from J, the gap between germline ends came to 23 bases. The CDR3 reads CASSQDLSDRYAYF. The CDR3 region has the DNA TGTGCCAGCAGCCAAGATCTGAGCGACAGATACGCGTATTTT.

This chain joins TRBV18 and TRBJ2-5, with D unclear. V lost 4 bases and J lost 3, with 9 bases in between. This CDR3 has 13 amino acids. Looked up from germline, CDR1 is KGHSH and CDR2 is LQKENI. The CDR3 spells CASSLQKEETQYF. Here the CDR3 DNA reads TGTGCCAGCTCACTGCAGAAAGAAGAGACCCAGTACTTC.

This clone was seen a handful of times. The rearrangement uses TRBV7-9 and TRBJ2-2; 9 bases align to TRBD1. The J segment lost 3 bases and the V segment lost 4 bases, leaving 0 bases of the junction unmatched. CDR1 SEHNR and CDR2 FQNEAQ come from the germline V gene (reference sequence). The CDR3 is made up of 14 amino acids. The CDR3, as DNA: TGTGCCAGCAGCTGGGACAGGGACACCGGGGAGCTGTTTTTT. Its protein product is CASSWDRDTGELFF.

This clone has a handful of counts. The gene calls are TRBV14 and TRBJ1-2; TRBD1 matches 8 bases. The V gene's germline CDR1 is SGHDN and CDR2 FVKESK. The CDR3 has 15 amino acids. V lost 0 bases and J lost 8; bases outside the gene matches: 8. The chain's CDR3 is CASSQDHRGYGGYTF. The CDR3 region has the DNA TGTGCCAGCAGCCAAGATCACAGGGGGTATGGAGGCTACACCTTC.

This chain joins TRBV9 and TRBJ2-2; D unclear. Germline V gene sequence: CDR1 SGDLS, CDR2 YYNGEE. V shed 4 bases and J shed 4 bases, with 11 bases lying between them. The CDR3 sequence is 14 residues long. CDR3 bases: TGTGCCAGCAGCCCCCCGGTTGGCACCGGGGAGCTGTTTTTT. Its translation: CASSPPVGTGELFF.

V is TRBV9 and J is TRBJ1-2; D not resolved. Trimming took 0 bases from V and 8 from J, leaving 11 bases between them. The CDR3 totals 13 residues. Germline lookup yields CDR1 SGDLS and CDR2 YYNGEE. CDR3 sequence (DNA): TGTGCCAGCAGCGTAGATTGGGAGGAGGGCTACACCTTC. As protein: CASSVDWEEGYTF.

The chain employs TRBV2 and TRBJ2-7, with unresolved D. CDR1 is SNHLY, CDR2 FYNNEI, per germline. This CDR3 region has 10 residues. V was trimmed by 3 bases and J by 6 bases, leaving 3 bases between them. CDR3 protein: CASSDGEQYF. CDR3 DNA sequence: TGTGCCAGCAGTGACGGCGAGCAGTACTTC.

The V and J genes are TRBV19 and TRBJ2-7; D not certain. The V gene's germline CDR1 is LNHDA and CDR2 SQIVND (reference sequence). The CDR3 runs 13 residues. The V end was cut by 4 bases, the J end by 2 bases, with 9 bases between. This CDR3 is CASSNGPAYEQYF. The CDR3 nucleotides read TGTGCCAGTAGTAATGGGCCCGCCTACGAGCAGTACTTC.

The V call is TRBV7-3, the J call TRBJ2-2; D is ambiguous. CDR3 size: 12 residues. Deletions cut 4 bases from V and 3 bases from J, with 3 bases between. From germline, CDR1 is SGHTA and CDR2 FQGTGA. The CDR3: CASSSYTGELFF. The CDR3, as DNA: TGTGCCAGCAGCTCGTACACCGGGGAGCTGTTTTTT.

The genes are TRBV7-6 and TRBJ2-2, with TRBD2 identical over 8 bases. V lost 1 base and J lost 0; bases outside the gene matches: 4. The germline V gene has CDR1 SGHVS and CDR2 FNYEAQ. The CDR3 spans 17 residues. CDR3 amino acids: CASSLGAGGANTGELFF. CDR3 sequence (DNA): TGTGCCAGCAGCTTAGGGGCCGGGGGGGCGAACACCGGGGAGCTGTTTTTT.

This clone was observed a few times. The rearrangement joins TRBV12-5 to TRBJ2-7; TRBD1 might be the D (6 bases). The CDR3 consists of 15 residues. V dropped 0 bases and J dropped 2 bases, with 11 bases sitting between them. Looked up from germline, CDR1 is LGHNT and CDR2 is FRNRAP. In DNA, the CDR3 is TGTGCTAGTGGTTTGGTCCCGACAGGCCCCTACGAGCAGTACTTC. Its protein product is CASGLVPTGPYEQYF. Supplemented by reference TRBV12-5 and TRBJ2-7, the full variable domain reads DARVTQTPRHKVTEMGQEVTMRCQPILGHNTVFWYRQTMMQGLELLAYFRNRAPLDDSGMPKDRFSAEMPDATLATLKIQPSEPRDSAVYFCASGLVPTGPYEQYFGPGTRLTVT.

The chain links TRBV27 to TRBJ2-4; possibly TRBD2 for D (6 bases). Looked up from germline, CDR1 is MNHEY and CDR2 is SMNVEV (reference sequence). This CDR3 is 15 amino acids long. Trimming left V 6 bases short and J 0 bases short, with 12 bases between. This CDR3 reads CASSPGGIAKNIQYF. DNA of the CDR3: TGTGCCAGCAGCCCTGGGGGGATAGCCAAAAACATTCAGTACTTC.

The chain couples TRBV2 to TRBJ1-1, with D unresolved. The germline gives CDR1 SNHLY, CDR2 FYNNEI. V was trimmed by 8 bases and J by 6 bases, leaving 19 bases between them. The CDR3 runs 14 residues. CDR3 nucleotide sequence: TGTGCCAGCGCCACGATCACGGGGTTCCCTGAAGCTTTCTTT. Amino acid sequence: CASATITGFPEAFF.

The chain combines TRBV5-1 with TRBJ1-1; 8 bases line up with TRBD1. With V trimmed by 5 bases and J by 8 bases, 14 bases remained unmatched. CDR1 is SGHRS, CDR2 YFSETQ, per germline. The CDR3 has 15 residues. The CDR3 is CASRFEVGQGTEAFF. CDR3 nucleotides: TGCGCCAGCAGGTTTGAGGTAGGACAGGGCACCGAAGCTTTCTTT.

The J gene is TRBJ2-7, the V gene TRBV28; 12 bases are a match to TRBD1. The V and J ends lost 4 bases and 7 bases, in that order; junction bases with no gene match: 8. This CDR3 comprises 15 residues. The germline V gene has CDR1 MDHEN and CDR2 SYDVKM. CDR3 nucleotides: TGTGCCAGCAGTTCCCCGGGACAGGGGGCTGGAGAGCAGTACTTC. Its protein is CASSSPGQGAGEQYF.

This clone was observed a handful of times. The chain combines TRBV20-1 with TRBJ1-1; D unclear. V lost 5 bases to trimming and J lost 5 bases, with 9 bases between them. The CDR3 contains 11 residues. Germline lookup yields CDR1 DFQATT and CDR2 SNEGSKA (reference sequence). The CDR3 DNA follows: TGCAGTGCTTCGTCCCTAACTGAAGCTTTCTTT. Translation: CSASSLTEAFF.

This chain joins TRBV5-1 and TRBJ2-1; tentative D call: TRBD2 (7 bases). The CDR3 is 15 amino acids. Trimming took 4 bases from V and 10 from J, leaving 21 bases between them. The germline gives CDR1 SGHRS, CDR2 YFSETQ. CDR3 region: CASSHAATSTGEQFF. Here the CDR3 DNA reads TGCGCCAGCAGCCATGCGGCGACTAGCACAGGGGAGCAGTTCTTC.

The V call is TRBV13, the J call TRBJ2-7, with D possibly being TRBD2 (6 bases). V shed 3 bases and J shed 2 bases, with 11 bases lying between them. The length of the CDR3 is 14 residues. The germline V gene encodes CDR1 PRHDT and CDR2 FYEKMQ (reference sequence). The CDR3 spells CASSLEGVAYEQYF. CDR3 nucleotide sequence: TGTGCCAGCAGCTTGGAGGGAGTGGCCTACGAGCAGTACTTC.